These 18 T cell receptor beta chains were all obtained from the same sample, sequenced in a study of spatial heterogeneity in lung cancer. TCRdb passed the 5' RACE reads through MiXCR, listing each CDR3 protein once. This table holds 6,000 to 8,500 distinct CDR3 sequences, around 3.4% found once. Study-level results: Counts that tracked tumor mutation counts were those of expanded intratumoral alpha and beta TCRs.

Their antigen targets remain unknown. Time point denoted: sample taken at primary tumor resection. The material sequenced was lung tumor tissue, taken at surgery. Receptors were obtained from a male donor with early-stage non-small cell lung cancer.

In its sample, this clonotype is medium-sized. This CDR3 is CSASPGTGWSNQPQHF. The DNA of the CDR3 is TGCAGTGCTTCTCCCGGGACAGGGTGGAGCAATCAGCCCCAGCATTTT. This sequence joins TRBV20-1 and TRBJ1-5, with 9 positions matching TRBD1. With 5 bases clipped from V and 1 base from J, the junction kept 9 bases outside the gene matches. CDR1 DFQATT and CDR2 SNEGSKA come from the germline V gene (reference sequence). The CDR3 consists of 16 residues.

Concerning this clonotype itself: This may be a read error, as it is one base from a much larger clone. This chain's CDR3 is CSVEDHYGYNF. Here the CDR3 DNA reads TGCAGCGTTGAAGACCACTATGGCTACAACTTC. J is TRBJ1-2 and V is TRBV29-1; D unresolved. This CDR3 contains 11 residues. Germline V gene data show CDR1 as SQVTM and CDR2 as ANQGSEA. Full variable domain (outside the CDR3, taken from reference TRBV29-1 and TRBJ1-2): SAVISQKPSRDICQRGTSLTIQCQVDSQVTMMFWYRQQPGQSLTLIATANQGSEATYESGFVIDKFPISRPNLTFSTLTVSNMSPEDSSIYLCSVEDHYGYNFGSGTRLTVV.

This clonotype was found many times. The V and J genes are TRBV18 and TRBJ2-2; D is ambiguous. The CDR3 has 14 amino acids. Looked up from germline, CDR1 is KGHSH and CDR2 is LQKENI. The V and J ends lost 3 bases and 2 bases respectively, with 7 bases between them. CDR3 in amino acids: CASSPASNTGELFF. In nucleotides, the CDR3 is TGTGCCAGCTCACCGGCGTCTAACACCGGGGAGCTGTTTTTT.

This clonotype was picked up many times. CDR3 in amino acids: CASSLDGANTGELFF. The CDR3 DNA reads TGCGCCAGCAGCTTAGACGGAGCGAACACCGGGGAGCTGTTTTTT. This rearrangement joins TRBV5-1 to TRBJ2-2; no firm D call. V shed 2 bases and J shed 0 bases, with 8 bases lying between them. Germline V gives CDR1 SGHRS, CDR2 YFSETQ. The CDR3 has 15 amino acids.

This clonotype was recorded at least ten times. The chain couples TRBV5-1 to TRBJ2-1; TRBD2 matches 11 bases. The length of the CDR3 is 16 residues. The junction had 1 base not matched to a gene; V was cut back by 0 bases and J by 2 bases. The V gene's germline CDR1 is SGHRS and CDR2 YFSETQ. This chain's CDR3 is CASSLGGLAAYNEQFF. In DNA, the CDR3 is TGCGCCAGCAGCTTGGGGGGACTAGCGGCCTACAATGAGCAGTTCTTC.

By share, this clonotype counts as medium-sized. The DNA for the CDR3 is TGTGCCACCTCGGAGGACACCGGGGAGCTGTTTTTT. Its protein is CATSEDTGELFF. The genes are TRBV2 and TRBJ2-2, with D maybe TRBD2 (5 bases). V was shortened by 10 bases and J by 3 bases, with 9 bases between the two germline ends. CDR3 length equals 12 residues. The germline CDR1 and CDR2 sequences are SNHLY and FYNNEI.

This clonotype was observed at least ten times. This sequence joins TRBV5-6 and TRBJ2-2; 9 bases agree with TRBD2. CDR1 SGHDT and CDR2 YYEEEE come from the germline V gene. With V trimmed by 2 bases and J by 2 bases, 1 base remained unmatched. The CDR3 is 15 amino acids. CDR3 bases: TGTGCCAGCAGCTTAGCGGGAGGAAACACCGGGGAGCTGTTTTTT. Its protein product is CASSLAGGNTGELFF.

Many counts were recorded for this clonotype. The V call is TRBV5-1, the J call TRBJ2-7; a possible D gene is TRBD1 (6 bases). This CDR3 spans 14 amino acids. Between the trimmed V and J ends, which lost 4 bases and 5 bases, there was a span of 16 bases. CDR1 is SGHRS and CDR2 is YFSETQ in the germline V gene. The CDR3 loop is CASSKVQGLHEQYF. The CDR3 DNA reads as TGCGCCAGCAGCAAGGTACAGGGTCTCCACGAGCAGTACTTC.

This clonotype ranks as medium-sized. The chain is built from TRBV24-1 and TRBJ2-1, with D possibly being TRBD1 (5 bases). The CDR3 has 12 residues. Trimming took off 5 bases at V and 8 bases at J, with 9 bases between the two ends. CDR1 is KGHDR, CDR2 SFDVKD, per germline. DNA of the CDR3: TGTGCCACCAGTGGCAGGGTCCATGAGCAGTTCTTC. This sequence encodes CATSGRVHEQFF.

By sample fraction, this clonotype is medium-sized. This chain uses TRBV6-1 with TRBJ2-7, with 8 bases lining up with TRBD2. The germline CDR1 and CDR2 sequences are MNHNS and SASEGT. Trimming removed 8 bases from V and 3 bases from J; junction bases left unmatched: 9. CDR3 size: 14 residues. The CDR3 DNA follows: TGTGCCAGCTCCCGAAGGACTAGCAGCTACGAGCAGTACTTC. Translating gives CASSRRTSSYEQYF.

The CDR3 DNA follows: TGTGCCTGGAGGAGGGATCGCGGACAGGGGACGAACAATGAGCAGTTCTTC. This translates into CAWRRDRGQGTNNEQFF. V and J are TRBV30 and TRBJ2-1; 9 bases match TRBD1. The CDR3 is 17 amino acids. Germline lookup yields CDR1 GTSNPN and CDR2 SVGIG (reference sequence). Trimming took 3 bases from V and 5 from J; bases not matched to a gene: 14.

Notes on this clonotype: Being one base from a much bigger clone, this may be a read error. V is TRBV7-2 and J is TRBJ2-5; the D gene is possibly TRBD1 (5 bases). There are 15 residues in the CDR3. The V end was cut by 2 bases, the J end by 5 bases, with 15 bases between. Germline assignment: CDR1 SGHTA and CDR2 FQGNSA. DNA of the CDR3: TGTACCAGCAGCTTAATACAGGCGGATAGGGAGACCCAGTACTTC. It is translated as CTSSLIQADRETQYF.

This clonotype rates as medium-sized. V gene TRBV5-1 combines with J gene TRBJ2-2; D gene unclear. This CDR3 is 13 amino acids long. CDR1 SGHRS and CDR2 YFSETQ come from the germline V gene. V shed 3 bases and J shed 1 base, with 4 bases lying between them. The CDR3 DNA reads TGCGCCAGCAGCTCGCAGAACACCGGGGAGCTGTTTTTT. Protein: CASSSQNTGELFF.

This clonotype was counted ten times or more. The J gene is TRBJ1-2, the V gene TRBV19; tentative D call: TRBD1 (5 bases). Trimming removed 1 base from V and 8 bases from J, with 17 bases in between. Germline V CDR1 and CDR2: LNHDA, SQIVND (reference sequence). This CDR3 is 15 amino acids long. This chain's CDR3 is CASSIARAREDGYTF. CDR3 nucleotide sequence: TGTGCCAGTAGTATAGCAAGGGCCAGGGAAGACGGCTACACCTTC.

This clonotype counts as medium-sized. This chain uses TRBV5-1 with TRBJ2-7, with D possibly matching TRBD2 (5 bases). The germline V gene encodes CDR1 SGHRS and CDR2 YFSETQ. The CDR3 has 14 residues. The V end lost 0 bases, the J end lost 5 bases, and 12 bases lay between the germline ends. DNA for the CDR3: TGCGCCAGCAGCTTGGGTAGAACTAGTGACGAGCAGTACTTC. Translation: CASSLGRTSDEQYF. The full variable domain, in which reference TRBV5-1 and TRBJ2-7 provide the parts outside the CDR3, is KAGVTQTPRYLIKTRGQQVTLSCSPISGHRSVSWYQQTPGQGLQFLFEYFSETQRNKGNFPGRFSGRQFSNSRSEMNVSTLELGDSALYLCASSLGRTSDEQYFGPGTRLTVT.

In its sample, this clonotype was seen many times. The chain has TRBV19 and TRBJ2-4; TRBD1 might be the D (6 bases). The CDR3 sequence is 16 residues long. Trimming took off 9 bases at V and 2 bases at J, with 20 bases between the two ends. Germline loops: CDR1 LNHDA, CDR2 SQIVND (reference sequence). This CDR3 is CASIKTGSGTKNIQYF. Here the CDR3 DNA reads TGTGCCAGCATCAAAACAGGGTCAGGGACCAAAAACATTCAGTACTTC.

This clonotype counts as medium-sized. The chain carries TRBV20-1 and TRBJ2-3; 8 nucleotides line up with TRBD2. With 0 bases clipped from V and 4 bases from J, the junction kept 9 bases outside the gene matches. Germline values: CDR1 DFQATT, CDR2 SNEGSKA (reference sequence). CDR3 length: 16 residues. Written as DNA, the CDR3 is TGCAGTGCTAGAGATTCGAACGGGGGGGCCCCAGATACGCAGTATTTT. Protein product: CSARDSNGGAPDTQYF.

This clonotype was seen ten or more times. The J gene is TRBJ1-1, the V gene TRBV27; maybe TRBD1 (6 bases). CDR1 and CDR2 (germline): MNHEY, SMNVEV (reference sequence). Between the trimmed V and J ends, which lost 3 bases and 4 bases, there was a span of 9 bases. The CDR3 consists of 13 residues. CDR3 bases: TGTGCCAGCAGTTTCGGGGGCGGCACTGAAGCTTTCTTT. The encoded protein is CASSFGGGTEAFF.